The rows below give T cell receptor beta chains drawn from one sample of a study of blood T cell repertoires in COVID-19. Sequencing was performed with immunoSEQ multiplex PCR; in TCRdb, only in-frame clones are kept and a portion is missing. The table has 400,000 to 450,000 clones, 89% seen once. The sample consisted of peripheral blood. The source of these receptors is a woman aged 35 to 49 with COVID-19, enrolled during active disease. Both conserved end residues are part of each CDR3. A D gene is named only where the DNA matches it firmly. Clone size is stated in some rows and not others, as once, few, many or a class when expanded.

TRBJ1-4	TRBV24-1	NA	NA	TGTGCCACCAGTGACCCCGGGCAGGGAGGCGAAAAACTGTTTTTT	CATSDPGQGGEKLFF
TRBJ1-1	TRBV9	NA	TRBD1	TGTGCCAGCAGCGCAAGACAGGGGCTAGGCACTGAAGCTTTCTTT	CASSARQGLGTEAFF
TRBJ1-2	TRBV11-3	NA	NA	TGTGCCAGCAGCTTAGATCACGGGGGTCTAAGCTATGGCTACACCTTC	CASSLDHGGLSYGYTF
TRBJ1-5	TRBV6-4	NA	NA	TGTGCCAGCAGTGAAACAGGGAACGCTAATCAGCCCCAGCATTTT	CASSETGNANQPQHF
TRBJ1-2	TRBV30	NA	NA	TGTGCCTGGCAAGGGGGTGGCTACACCTTC	CAWQGGGYTF
TRBJ2-7	TRBV9	NA	NA	TGTGCCAGCAGCGTAGGTGCACAGGTGTACTACGAGCAGTACTTC	CASSVGAQVYYEQYF
TRBJ2-3	TRBV2	NA	TRBD1	TGTGCCAGCGGATCCAGGGGGCCTCCAACAGATACGCAGTATTTT	CASGSRGPPTDTQYF
TRBJ2-1	TRBV5-1	NA	TRBD2	TGCGCCAGCAGCCCGGGACTAGCCGCTCGGTCCTACAATGAGCAGTTCTTC	CASSPGLAARSYNEQFF
TRBJ1-6	TRBV6-5	NA	TRBD1	TGTGCCAGCTGGACACAGGGGAGAGGGTCACCCCTCCACTTT	CASWTQGRGSPLHF
TRBJ1-4	TRBV18	NA	NA	TGTGCCAGCTCAGCAGGGGCTTCAAATGAAAAACTGTTTTTT	CASSAGASNEKLFF
TRBJ1-4	TRBV3-1/TRBV3-2	NA	NA	TGTGCCAGCAGCCAAGATTTAAGAGAACTGTTTTTT	CASSQDLRELFF
TRBJ2-1	TRBV18	NA	NA	TGTGCCAGCTCACTAGGGGGCTCCTACAATGAGCAGTTCTTC	CASSLGGSYNEQFF
TRBJ1-1	TRBV7-2	NA	NA	TGTGCCAGCAGCAACATCCAGGGGCTGGGGACTGAAGCTTTCTTT	CASSNIQGLGTEAFF
TRBJ1-2	TRBV30	NA	NA	TGTGCCTGGAGGGCAGGGAGGGACTATGGCTACACCTTC	CAWRAGRDYGYTF
TRBJ1-2	TRBV2	NA	NA	TGTGCCAGCTTGCCAGGACAGCTTGGTCATGGCTACACCTTC	CASLPGQLGHGYTF
TRBJ1-4	TRBV7-9	NA	NA	TGTGCCAGCAGCTCCAAACAGGGTTCGGGTGAAAAACTGTTTTTT	CASSSKQGSGEKLFF
TRBJ2-1	TRBV6-2/TRBV6-3	NA	TRBD2	TGTGCCAGCAGTCCGAAGAGCGGGAGTTTCAGCAATGAGCAGTTCTTC	CASSPKSGSFSNEQFF
TRBJ1-5	TRBV28	NA	NA	TGTGCCAGCAGTTTAGTTCAGGGGATTGGCAATCAGCCCCAGCATTTT	CASSLVQGIGNQPQHF
TRBJ2-7	TRBV7-9	NA	NA	TGTGCCAGCAGCTTATGGTCAGGGGACTACGAGCAGTACTTC	CASSLWSGDYEQYF
TRBJ2-5	TRBV18	NA	TRBD2	TGTGCCAGCTCACGAGAGCTAGCGGGGTTAGAGACCCAGTACTTC	CASSRELAGLETQYF
TRBJ2-5	TRBV19	NA	NA	TGTGCCAGTAGTCCCCGCCCCACGATACACAGCGAGACCCAGTACTTC	CASSPRPTIHSETQYF
TRBJ1-2	TRBV5-1	NA	NA	TGCGCCAGCAGCTTTTCCGGGGAAGGTGGCTACACCTTC	CASSFSGEGGYTF
TRBJ2-7	TRBV18	NA	NA	TGTGCCAGCTCACCGACAGGTCCTCTTTCCTACGAGCAGTACTTC	CASSPTGPLSYEQYF
TRBJ1-2	TRBV2	NA	NA	TGTGCCAGCAGTGAAGCGGGGGCGCAAGCTAACTATGGCTACACCTTC	CASSEAGAQANYGYTF
TRBJ2-7	TRBV7-9	NA	NA	TGTGCCAGCAGCTTAGGAGGCGGCGAGCAGTACTTC	CASSLGGGEQYF
TRBJ1-1	TRBV4-3	NA	NA	TGCGCCAGCAGCCAAGATTGGGACACCATGAACACTGAAGCTTTCTTT	CASSQDWDTMNTEAFF
TRBJ1-2	TRBV18	NA	NA	TGTGCCAGCTCACCAAGACAGGCGGAAGGCTACACCTTC	CASSPRQAEGYTF
TRBJ2-5	TRBV5-1	NA	NA	TGCGCCAGCAGCCCGACGGGGTTCCAAGAGACCCAGTACTTC	CASSPTGFQETQYF
TRBJ1-2	TRBV27	NA	NA	TGTGCCAGCAGTTTAGGTGAATCGCCGGGATATGGCTACACCTTC	CASSLGESPGYGYTF
TRBJ2-1	TRBV10-3	NA	TRBD1	TGTGCCGTCGGACAGGACAGGAATGAGCAGTTCTTC	CAVGQDRNEQFF
TRBJ2-7	TRBV7-3	NA	TRBD1	TGTGCCAGCAGCACCCGGACAGGGTCCGACGAGCAGTACTTC	CASSTRTGSDEQYF
TRBJ1-1	TRBV7-9	NA	TRBD1	TGTGCCAGCAGCTCTGACAGGGGCGGTAGCACTGAAGCTTTCTTT	CASSSDRGGSTEAFF
TRBJ2-4	TRBV29-1	NA	NA	TGCAGCGTTGAAGATCTTTTGGAGGACATTCAGTACTTC	CSVEDLLEDIQYF
TRBJ2-4	TRBV6-2/TRBV6-3	NA	TRBD1	TGTGCCAGCAGTTTGACAGGGTTCGACATTCAGTACTTC	CASSLTGFDIQYF
TRBJ1-4	TRBV13	NA	TRBD1	TGTGCCAGCAGCCCCTGGACAGGGCAGGACGAAAAACTGTTTTTT	CASSPWTGQDEKLFF
TRBJ1-1	TRBV9	NA	NA	TGTGCCAGCAGCGTAGACCTAGCCGGACCGAACACTGAAGCTTTCTTT	CASSVDLAGPNTEAFF
TRBJ2-7	TRBV27	NA	NA	TGTGCCAGCAGTTTATTTTCCGGGTCCTACGAGCAGTACTTC	CASSLFSGSYEQYF
TRBJ1-3	TRBV5-5	once	NA	TGTGCCAGCAGCTTGGCAGGCTCTGGAAACACCATATATTTT	CASSLAGSGNTIYF
TRBJ1-5	TRBV10-3	once	NA	TGTGCCATCAGGAGGGACTTATCGGAGCCCCAGCATTTT	CAIRRDLSEPQHF
TRBJ2-5	TRBV6-2/TRBV6-3	NA	TRBD2	TGTGCCAGCAGTACCCCCAGGCTAGCGGGAGAGAGAGGGGAGACCCAGTACTTC	CASSTPRLAGERGETQYF
TRBJ2-7	TRBV29-1	NA	NA	TGCAGCGTTGCGGTCTCGTCCTACGAGCAGTACTTC	CSVAVSSYEQYF
TRBJ1-2	TRBV19	NA	TRBD1	TGTGCCAGTAGTACCGCCGGGACAGCTGGCTATGGCTACACCTTC	CASSTAGTAGYGYTF
TRBJ2-1	TRBV27	NA	NA	TGTGCCAGCCACGGCGGAATCAATGAGCAGTTCTTC	CASHGGINEQFF
TRBJ2-5	TRBV19	NA	TRBD2	TGTGCCAGTAGTATTCGTACTAGCGGGAGTCATGAGACCCAGTACTTC	CASSIRTSGSHETQYF
TRBJ2-2	TRBV24-1	NA	TRBD2	TGTGCCCCCAGTGATTCGTACTTCGTCGGGGGGGGGAACACCGGGGAGCTGTTTTTT	CAPSDSYFVGGGNTGELFF
TRBJ2-1	TRBV28	NA	TRBD2	TGTGCCAGCAGGGGACTAGCGGGAAGTGGGACCTACAATGAGCAGTTCTTC	CASRGLAGSGTYNEQFF
TRBJ2-1	TRBV15	NA	TRBD1	TGTGCCACCAGCATTTCCGGGACAGGGGGGAAGGAGCAGTTCTTC	CATSISGTGGKEQFF
TRBJ2-3	TRBV7-9	NA	NA	TGTGCCAGCAGCTCCCAATTCCCGACAGGCACAGATACGCAGTATTTT	CASSSQFPTGTDTQYF
TRBJ1-4	TRBV28	NA	TRBD1	TGTGCCAGCAACCCCCAGGGGGCGCTTGAAAAACTGTTTTTT	CASNPQGALEKLFF
TRBJ1-5	TRBV28	NA	TRBD1	TGTGCCAGCAGGGACAGGCGACGCAATCAGCCCCAGCATTTT	CASRDRRRNQPQHF
TRBJ1-1	TRBV30	few	NA	TGTGCCTGGAGTGTACTTGGGCCGGGGGCTTTCTTT	CAWSVLGPGAFF